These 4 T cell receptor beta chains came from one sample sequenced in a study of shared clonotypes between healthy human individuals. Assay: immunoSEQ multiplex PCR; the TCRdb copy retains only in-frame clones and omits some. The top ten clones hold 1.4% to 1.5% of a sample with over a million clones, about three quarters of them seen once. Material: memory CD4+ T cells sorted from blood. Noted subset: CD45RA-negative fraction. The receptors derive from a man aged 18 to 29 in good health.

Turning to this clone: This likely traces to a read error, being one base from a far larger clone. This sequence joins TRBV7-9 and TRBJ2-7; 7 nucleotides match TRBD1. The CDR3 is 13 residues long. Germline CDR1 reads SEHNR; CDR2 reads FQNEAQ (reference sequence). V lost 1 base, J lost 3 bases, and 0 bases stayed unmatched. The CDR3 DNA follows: TGTGCCAGCAGCTTAGGGGACAGCTACGAGCAGTACTTC. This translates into CASSLGDSYEQYF.

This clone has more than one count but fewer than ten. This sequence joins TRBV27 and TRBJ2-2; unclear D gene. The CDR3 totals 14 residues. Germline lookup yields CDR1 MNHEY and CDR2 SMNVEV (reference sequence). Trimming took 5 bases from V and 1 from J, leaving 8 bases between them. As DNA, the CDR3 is TGTGCCAGCAGTGAGAGACAGAACACCGGGGAGCTGTTTTTT. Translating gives CASSERQNTGELFF.

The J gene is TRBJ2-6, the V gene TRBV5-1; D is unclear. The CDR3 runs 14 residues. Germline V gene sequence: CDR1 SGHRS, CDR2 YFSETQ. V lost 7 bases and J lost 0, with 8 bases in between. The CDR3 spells CASRKGSGANVLTF. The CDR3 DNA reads TGCGCCAGCCGGAAAGGCTCTGGGGCCAACGTCCTGACTTTC. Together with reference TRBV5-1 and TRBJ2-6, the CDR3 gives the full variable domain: KAGVTQTPRYLIKTRGQQVTLSCSPISGHRSVSWYQQTPGQGLQFLFEYFSETQRNKGNFPGRFSGRQFSNSRSEMNVSTLELGDSALYLCASRKGSGANVLTFGAGSRLTVL.

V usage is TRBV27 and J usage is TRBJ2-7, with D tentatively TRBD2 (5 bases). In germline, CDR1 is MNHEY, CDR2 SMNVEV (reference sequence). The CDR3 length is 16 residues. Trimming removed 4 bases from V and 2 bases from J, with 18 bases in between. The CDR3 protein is CASSSLDRQAAYEQYF. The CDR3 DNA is TGTGCCAGCAGTTCGCTTGATAGACAAGCGGCCTACGAGCAGTACTTC.